A selection of T cell receptor beta chains follows, all from one sample in a study of blood T cell repertoires in COVID-19. Assay used: immunoSEQ multiplex PCR; TCRdb lists only in-frame clones, some missing. The repertoire consists of tens of thousands of clones, with 80% occurring once and the leading ten covering 15% to 20%. Sequences were obtained from peripheral blood. The receptors stem from a woman older than 75 with acute or convalescent COVID-19. The CDR3 runs from the conserved cysteine through the conserved F or W. The order of the fields is V gene, D gene, J gene, clone size, CDR3 DNA, CDR3 protein. A D gene is named only where the DNA matches it firmly. The size entry is marked missing in some rows and otherwise reads once, few, many or a size class.

TRBV27	TRBD1	TRBJ1-1	once	TGTGCCAGCAGGCGTGGACAGGGCCAAAAGAACACTGAAGCTTTCTTT	CASRRGQGQKNTEAFF
TRBV2	TRBD1	TRBJ2-7	NA	TGTGCCAGCACCAGGGACAGGGGCTACGAGCAGTACTTC	CASTRDRGYEQYF
TRBV6-5	NA	TRBJ2-7	NA	TGTGCCAGCAGCCCACGTACACGGGGTTACGAGCAGTACTTC	CASSPRTRGYEQYF
TRBV19	NA	TRBJ1-1	NA	TGTGCCAGTAGTAATAGGGGGAAATACACTGAAGCTTTCTTT	CASSNRGKYTEAFF
TRBV10-3	TRBD1	TRBJ1-1	NA	TGTGCCATCAGCGCCGGGACAGGGAACACTGAAGCTTTCTTT	CAISAGTGNTEAFF
TRBV6-5	TRBD1	TRBJ2-7	NA	TGTGCCAGCAGTTACTGGGACAGGTCCTACGAGCAGTACTTC	CASSYWDRSYEQYF
TRBV2	TRBD1	TRBJ1-2	few	TGTGCCAGCAGGACGGGGAGACAGGGCTATGGCTACACCTTC	CASRTGRQGYGYTF
TRBV7-2	TRBD1	TRBJ1-1	NA	TGTGCCAGCAGCTTAAGGCCGAGACAGGGCTTGAGGAACACTGAAGCTTTCTTT	CASSLRPRQGLRNTEAFF
TRBV7-2	NA	TRBJ1-1	NA	TGTGCCAGCAGCCCCCAGAGAACAGGCCCCTTGAACACTGAAGCTTTCTTT	CASSPQRTGPLNTEAFF
TRBV7-2	TRBD2	TRBJ2-2	NA	TGTGCCAGCAGCTGGAGGACTAGCGGGAGGGCTAACACCGGGGAGCTGTTTTTT	CASSWRTSGRANTGELFF
TRBV5-4	NA	TRBJ1-6	once	TGTGCCAGCAGCTTGACAGCGGTCTATAATTCACCCCTCCACTTT	CASSLTAVYNSPLHF
TRBV6-4	NA	TRBJ2-1	NA	TGTGCCAGCAGTGATGGGACTCGGCAGTTCTTC	CASSDGTRQFF
TRBV9	TRBD2	TRBJ2-1	NA	TGTGCCAGCAGCGTAAGTGGACTAGACTACAATGAGCAGTTCTTC	CASSVSGLDYNEQFF
TRBV18	TRBD2	TRBJ2-3	NA	TGTGCCAGCTCACCACCGGGACTAGCGGGAGGCACAGATACGCAGTATTTT	CASSPPGLAGGTDTQYF
TRBV3-1/TRBV3-2	NA	TRBJ1-6	many	TGTGCCAGCAGCCAAGTACCCAGGGGCTCTAATTCACCCCTCCACTTT	CASSQVPRGSNSPLHF
TRBV27	TRBD1	TRBJ2-7	NA	TGTGCCAGCAGTTCCTGGGACAGCTCCTACGAGCAGTACTTC	CASSSWDSSYEQYF
TRBV7-2	NA	TRBJ2-5	NA	TGTGCCAGCAGCCCCTTGGGAGTCCCGACGCAGTACTTC	CASSPLGVPTQYF
TRBV10-2	TRBD1	TRBJ2-7	NA	TGCGCCAGCAGTGGGGACAGCCTACCCTACGAGCAGTACTTC	CASSGDSLPYEQYF
TRBV5-1	TRBD2	TRBJ2-3	NA	TGCGCCAGCAGCGGGGGGAGGGCCAGCACAGATACGCAGTATTTT	CASSGGRASTDTQYF
TRBV7-3	NA	TRBJ2-2	NA	TGTGCCAGCAGGGATGCAGGGTACACCGGGGAGCTGTTTTTT	CASRDAGYTGELFF
TRBV12-3/TRBV12-4	TRBD2	TRBJ2-5	NA	TGTGCCAGCAGTTTTCACCGGGGGGTTGACCAGTACTTC	CASSFHRGVDQYF
TRBV7-9	NA	TRBJ2-2	NA	TGTGCCAGCAGCAAAAAAGGGTCGTACAGGCGCACGAACACCGGGGAGCTGTTTTTT	CASSKKGSYRRTNTGELFF
TRBV2	TRBD2	TRBJ2-7	few	TGTGCCAGCAGTGAAAGGGCTAGCGGGAACTACGAGCAGTACTTC	CASSERASGNYEQYF
TRBV15	TRBD1	TRBJ2-2	once	TGTGCCACCAGCTCAGGGACAGGGTCTTTGTTGGGGGAGCTGTTTTTT	CATSSGTGSLLGELFF
TRBV7-7	NA	TRBJ2-5	NA	TGTGCCAGCAGCTTGGACTATCATCAAGAGACCCAGTACTTC	CASSLDYHQETQYF
TRBV4-2	TRBD2	TRBJ2-7	NA	TGTGCCAGCAGCCAAGGGCTAGCGGGAGGCAGTAATCTACGAGAGCAGTACTTC	CASSQGLAGGSNLREQYF
TRBV2	NA	TRBJ2-7	NA	TGTGCCAGCAGTCAGCTCAGGTCCTACGAGCAGTACTTC	CASSQLRSYEQYF
TRBV2	NA	TRBJ1-2	NA	TGTGCCAGCAGTGAGATGACAGTTGATGGCTACACCTTC	CASSEMTVDGYTF
TRBV5-1	TRBD1	TRBJ1-5	few	TGCGCCAGCAGCTCGACAGGGATCAATCAGCCCCAGCATTTT	CASSSTGINQPQHF
TRBV24-1	NA	TRBJ1-3	NA	TGTGCCACCAGTGACAGAACAGGGTTCGACGGAAACACCATATATTTT	CATSDRTGFDGNTIYF
TRBV6-5	NA	TRBJ2-1	NA	TGTGCCAGCAGTCACGGTTCGGGATTTACCAATGAGCAGTTCTTC	CASSHGSGFTNEQFF
TRBV25-1	TRBD1	TRBJ2-7	NA	TGTGCCAGCACAGACAGGGTTGATTACGAGCAGTACTTC	CASTDRVDYEQYF
TRBV4-1	NA	TRBJ2-3	NA	TGCGCCAGCAGCCAAGGAGCGGGACACACAGATACGCAGTATTTT	CASSQGAGHTDTQYF
TRBV5-1	TRBD1	TRBJ2-5	once	TGCGCCAGCGGCCGGACAGGGGACTTGCAAGAGACCCAGTACTTC	CASGRTGDLQETQYF
TRBV18	TRBD1	TRBJ2-7	few	TGTGCCAGCTCACCAAATGACAGGGGTGACTACGAGCAGTACTTC	CASSPNDRGDYEQYF
TRBV6-7	TRBD1	TRBJ1-1	NA	TGTGCCAGCAGCAACATTATGGCCAGCCGACAGGGAGGAGAAAACACTGAAGCTTTCTTT	CASSNIMASRQGGENTEAFF
TRBV5-1	TRBD1	TRBJ1-3	NA	TGCGCCAGCAGCTCGGCTGGACAGGCCTCTGGAAACACCATATATTTT	CASSSAGQASGNTIYF
TRBV3-1/TRBV3-2	NA	TRBJ2-3	few	TGTGCCAGCAGCCAAGGTAGCGCCAGGGGTACGCAGTATTTT	CASSQGSARGTQYF
TRBV7-9	TRBD1	TRBJ2-1	NA	TGTGCCAGCAGCTCCGAAGGGACAGGTAACAATGAGCAGTTCTTC	CASSSEGTGNNEQFF
TRBV27	NA	TRBJ2-5	NA	TGTGCCAGCAGTTTAAGGGGTCAGCTTCAAGAGACCCAGTACTTC	CASSLRGQLQETQYF
TRBV19	NA	TRBJ1-3	NA	TGTGCCAGTAGTATCGGTAGTAGTGGAAACACCATATATTTT	CASSIGSSGNTIYF
TRBV2	TRBD1	TRBJ2-7	NA	TGTGCCAGCAACCTACAGGGGAGCTCCTACGAGCAGTACTTC	CASNLQGSSYEQYF
TRBV11-2	TRBD1	TRBJ2-2	NA	TGTGCCAGCAGCCCCGTTGGGACAGGAGAGCTGTTTTTT	CASSPVGTGELFF
TRBV18	TRBD2	TRBJ2-1	NA	TGTGCCAGCTCCGCACGACAGCGGGAGGACGATGAGCAGTTCTTC	CASSARQREDDEQFF
TRBV7-2	NA	TRBJ2-3	NA	TGTGCCAGCAGCTTACGCCTCGGTGCGACAGATACGCAGTATTTT	CASSLRLGATDTQYF
TRBV7-9	NA	TRBJ1-1	once	TGTGCCAGCAGCTACCCCGACAGGGAAGCTTTCTTT	CASSYPDREAFF
TRBV5-4	NA	TRBJ1-1	NA	TGTGCCAGCAGCCCAGTTAGGGGAACCGGGACAGAAGCTTTCTTT	CASSPVRGTGTEAFF
TRBV5-6	NA	TRBJ2-4	NA	TGTGCCAGCAGCTTGTTCTTAGCCAAAAACATTCAGTACTTC	CASSLFLAKNIQYF
TRBV3-1/TRBV3-2	TRBD1	TRBJ2-7	NA	TGTGCCAGCAGCCTGGCGGGACAGGGCTCCTACGAGCAGTACTTC	CASSLAGQGSYEQYF
TRBV3-1/TRBV3-2	NA	TRBJ1-2	NA	TGTGCCAGCAGCCACATACAGTCTTCTAACTATGGCTACACCTTC	CASSHIQSSNYGYTF
TRBV7-9	NA	TRBJ2-5	NA	TGTGCCAGCAGCTCCCCAGGGTACCAAGAGACCCAGTACTTC	CASSSPGYQETQYF
TRBV29-1	NA	TRBJ2-7	NA	TGCAGCGTTGGGTTAGCGAACGAGCAGTACTTC	CSVGLANEQYF